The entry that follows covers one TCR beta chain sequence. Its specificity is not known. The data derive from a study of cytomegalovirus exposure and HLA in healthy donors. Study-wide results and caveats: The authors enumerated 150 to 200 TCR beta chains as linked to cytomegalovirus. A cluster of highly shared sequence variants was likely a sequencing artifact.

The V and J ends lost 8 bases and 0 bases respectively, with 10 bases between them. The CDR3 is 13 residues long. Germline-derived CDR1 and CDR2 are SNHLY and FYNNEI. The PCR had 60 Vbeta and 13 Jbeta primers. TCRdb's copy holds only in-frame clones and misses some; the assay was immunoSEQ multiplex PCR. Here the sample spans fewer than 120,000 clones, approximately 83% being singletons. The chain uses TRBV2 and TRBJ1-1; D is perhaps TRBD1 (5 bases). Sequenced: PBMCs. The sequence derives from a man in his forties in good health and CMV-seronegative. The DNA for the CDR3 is TGTGCCAGCTCACAGGAAATGAACACTGAAGCTTTCTTT. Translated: CASSQEMNTEAFF.